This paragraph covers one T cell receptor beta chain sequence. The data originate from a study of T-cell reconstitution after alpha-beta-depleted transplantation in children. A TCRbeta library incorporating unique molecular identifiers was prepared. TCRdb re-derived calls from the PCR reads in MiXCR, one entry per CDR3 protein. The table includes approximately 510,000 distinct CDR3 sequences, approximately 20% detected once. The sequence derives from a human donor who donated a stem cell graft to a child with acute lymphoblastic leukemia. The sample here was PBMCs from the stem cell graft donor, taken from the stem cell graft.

CDR3 sequence reads: CASSWDRSGNTIYF. Here the CDR3 DNA reads TGTGCCAGCAGTTGGGACCGCTCTGGAAACACCATATATTTT. This chain joins TRBV27 and TRBJ1-3; tentatively, D is TRBD1 (5 bases). Germline values: CDR1 MNHEY, CDR2 SMNVEV (reference sequence). The CDR3 runs to 14 residues. Trimming removed 4 bases from V and 0 bases from J, with 7 bases in between.